This T cell receptor (beta chain) was sequenced for a study of cytomegalovirus exposure and HLA in healthy donors. 13 Jbeta primers and 60 Vbeta primers were used for the PCR. Sequencing used immunoSEQ multiplex PCR; TCRdb keeps in-frame clones, though not all of them. The sample records over 70,000 clones, around 77% being singletons. Trimming took 6 bases from V and 3 from J; bases not matched to a gene: 10. CDR1 and CDR2 (germline): WSHSY, SAAADI. CDR3 size: 15 residues. This clone was counted only a few times. The chain employs TRBV10-2 and TRBJ1-2; 7 positions agree with TRBD1. Input material: PBMCs. The TCR was taken from a man aged 25 to 40 in good health and CMV-seronegative. CDR3 protein: CASRAIRTGYYGYTF. The CDR3 region has the DNA TGCGCCAGCAGAGCGATCAGGACAGGTTACTATGGCTACACCTTC.